The clone carrying this T cell receptor beta chain occurred a few times. Its specificity is not known. The data belong to a study of T-cell memory formation after mild COVID-19. Points from the study as a whole: CD4+ contracting clones were mainly CM and EM; CD8+ ones, EMRA. Clones that got smaller from day 15 to 85 had even CD4/CD8, while clones growing later tipped toward CD4+.

J was trimmed by 0 bases and V by 3 bases; bases with no gene match: 7. CDR1 is SGHRS, CDR2 YFSETQ, per germline. The CDR3 runs 17 residues. A single record per CDR3 protein comes from TCRdb applying MiXCR to the 5' RACE reads. The sample holds about 350,000 distinct CDR3 sequences; around 15% are singletons and the top ten take 22%. Material for sequencing was PBMCs or a T cell subset sorted from them (not recorded which). This chain links TRBV5-1 with TRBJ2-3, with TRBD2 matching over 10 bases. The TCR sequence derives from a man between 18 and 29 years old who had mild COVID-19 (a few samples of this study predate the infection). Cell type and time point are not known. Written as DNA, the CDR3 is TGCGCCAGCAGCTCCGTAGCGGGGGGCTCTAGCACAGATACGCAGTATTTT. This translates into CASSSVAGGSSTDTQYF.